The T cell receptor beta chain under discussion was sequenced for a study of cytomegalovirus exposure and HLA in healthy donors. J gave up 7 bases and V 3 bases, and 7 bases lay outside the gene matches. The CDR3 is 15 amino acids. Germline-derived CDR1 and CDR2 are SNHLY and FYNNEI. Study findings and constraints: While the bulk of TCR sequences proved rare, some public TCRs turned up in many donors.

The PCR employed 60 Vbeta primers together with 13 Jbeta primers. The data were produced by immunoSEQ multiplex PCR, yet TCRdb's version contains in-frame clones alone and is incomplete. The sample lists 150,000 or so clones, roughly 80% occurring once. With regard to this clone: What it binds is not known.

The TCR originated in a man aged 45 to 65 in good health and CMV-seropositive. This chain links TRBV2 with TRBJ1-5, with 9 bases matching TRBD1. The source material was PBMCs. Here the CDR3 DNA reads TGTGCCAGCAGTGAGACGGGACAGGGAATCCAGCCCCAGCATTTT. It yields the protein CASSETGQGIQPQHF.